The source of this TCR beta chain is a study of cytomegalovirus exposure and HLA in healthy donors. Study observations and caveats: The authors listed about 170 TCR beta chains as cytomegalovirus-associated. The study found most TCR sequences rare, yet found some public TCRs in many donors.

A word on this clone: The target antigen is unknown.

Separation from the roughly 700-subject first cohort characterized the roughly 110-subject validation cohort, to which the donors belonged. Profiling relied on immunoSEQ multiplex PCR, and the TCRdb table lists in-frame clones only, not all of them. In the table there are some 88,000 clones, 96% of which are singletons. The CDR3 consists of 15 residues. Between the trimmed V and J ends, which lost 4 bases and 8 bases, there was a span of 18 bases. Germline CDR1 MNHEY, CDR2 SMNVEV (reference sequence). The sample consisted of PBMCs. This chain joins TRBV27 and TRBJ2-1; perhaps TRBD1 as D (6 bases). The sequence was collected from a man between 18 and 29 years old in good health and CMV-seronegative. CDR3 in amino acids: CASSYKQGFVYEQFF. CDR3 in DNA: TGTGCCAGCAGTTATAAACAGGGTTTCGTCTATGAGCAGTTCTTC.